These 12 T cell receptor beta chains were all obtained from the same sample, sequenced in a study of blood T cells in healthy people across ages. A sample-barcoded 5' primer and a J-beta primer mix were used in a second PCR of roughly 6 to 12 cycles. Each CDR3 protein gets one entry after TCRdb re-called the 5' RACE reads with MiXCR. The table shows around 1,800,000 distinct CDR3 sequences, with about two fifths occurring only once. The sequenced sample was blood. The receptors were gathered from a human donor in good health.

The chain combines TRBV5-1 with TRBJ2-3; D unresolved. Germline lookup yields CDR1 SGHRS and CDR2 YFSETQ. V lost 1 base and J lost 1, with 7 bases in between. The CDR3 runs 14 residues. The CDR3 nucleotides read TGCGCCAGCAGCTTGTTCCCGGGCACAGATACGCAGTATTTT. It encodes CASSLFPGTDTQYF.

V gene TRBV2 combines with J gene TRBJ1-5, with D uncertain. V dropped 2 bases and J dropped 0 bases, with 2 bases sitting between them. Germline V gene lookup returns CDR1 SNHLY and CDR2 FYNNEI. The CDR3 covers 13 residues. CDR3: CASSEHSNQPQHF. The CDR3 DNA follows: TGTGCCAGCAGTGAACATAGCAATCAGCCCCAGCATTTT.

In this sample, this clonotype turned up once. The J gene is TRBJ1-5, the V gene TRBV24-1; 8 bases match TRBD1. Trimming at V came to 5 bases and at J to 7 bases, leaving 9 bases not matched to a gene. Per the germline V gene, CDR1 is KGHDR and CDR2 is SFDVKD. The CDR3 contains 15 residues. CDR3 sequence: CATSGTGLSHQPQHF. Written as DNA, the CDR3 is TGTGCCACCAGTGGGACAGGGTTGTCTCACCAGCCCCAGCATTTT.

V is TRBV20-1 and J is TRBJ1-5, with TRBD1 matching 10 bases. Unmatched junction bases numbered 11, after V lost 6 bases and J lost 9 bases. CDR3 length: 14 residues. CDR1 is DFQATT, CDR2 SNEGSKA, per germline (reference sequence). CDR3 in DNA: TGCAGTGCGTCCGGGACAGGGGAGACTCGGCCCCAGCATTTT. It codes for CSASGTGETRPQHF.

This chain connects TRBV3-1 to TRBJ2-3; no clear D gene. V was cut by 8 bases and J by 6 bases, with 9 bases left in between. Looked up from germline, CDR1 is LGHDT and CDR2 is YNNKEL (reference sequence). This CDR3 has 11 residues. The CDR3 here is CASAGSDTQYF. As DNA, the CDR3 is TGTGCCAGCGCAGGCTCTGATACGCAGTATTTT.

This clonotype occurred a few times. The chain has TRBV20-1 and TRBJ1-2, with D perhaps matching TRBD1 (6 bases). Trimming left V 3 bases short and J 8 bases short, with 16 bases between. The germline V gene has CDR1 DFQATT and CDR2 SNEGSKA (reference sequence). The CDR3 has 13 amino acids. CDR3 nucleotides: TGCAGTGCTAGTGCAGGGGCGCGGGACGGCTACACCTTC. Its protein product is CSASAGARDGYTF.

CDR3 nucleotide sequence: TGTGCCAGCTCCACGGGAGCCTCGGTCAGGACCTACAATGAGCAGTACTTC. Protein: CASSTGASVRTYNEQYF. The chain is built from TRBV18 and TRBJ2-4; a weak D match, TRBD2 (6 bases). The germline V gene encodes CDR1 KGHSH and CDR2 LQKENI. Trimming stripped 6 bases from V and 13 bases from J, with 31 bases between. This CDR3 has 17 residues.

This rearrangement joins TRBV4-1 to TRBJ2-1, with 11 nucleotides matching TRBD2. After removal of 4 bases from V and 5 bases from J, the junction contained 7 bases not matched to a gene. The CDR3 extends over 16 amino acids. The germline gives CDR1 MGHRA, CDR2 YSYEKL. The CDR3 nucleotides are TGCGCCAGCAGCCTTATAGCGGGGGGGCCCCACAATGAGCAGTTCTTC. Its protein is CASSLIAGGPHNEQFF.

This clonotype was observed a few times. This sequence joins TRBV4-3 and TRBJ2-5, with TRBD2 identical over 15 bases. The germline gives CDR1 LGHNA, CDR2 YSLEER. CDR3 length: 18 amino acids. The V segment lost 5 bases and the J segment 4 bases; nucleotides outside the gene matches: 11. The CDR3 nucleotides are TGCGCCAGCAGCGGCGGACTAGCGGGGGGGCAGTCCCTAGAGACCCAGTACTTC. This encodes CASSGGLAGGQSLETQYF.

The rearrangement uses TRBV29-1 and TRBJ2-3; 8 bases are shared with TRBD2. J lost 8 bases, V lost 5 bases, and 12 bases had no gene match. This CDR3 is built from 14 residues. In germline, CDR1 is SQVTM, CDR2 ANQGSEA. CDR3 in amino acids: CSVFKPSGGGTQYF. The CDR3 DNA sequence: TGCAGCGTTTTTAAGCCCAGCGGGGGCGGTACGCAGTATTTT.

This chain joins TRBV24-1 and TRBJ2-6; no firm D call. The CDR3 has 15 residues. With 4 bases removed from V and 1 base from J, the gap between germline ends came to 7 bases. Germline V gives CDR1 KGHDR, CDR2 SFDVKD. The DNA for the CDR3 is TGTGCCACCAGTGACCACAGATCTGGGGCCAACGTCCTGACTTTC. It translates to CATSDHRSGANVLTF.

This clonotype occurred a few times. J is TRBJ2-7 and V is TRBV7-9, with D tentatively TRBD1 (6 bases). CDR3 length: 14 amino acids. From germline, CDR1 is SEHNR and CDR2 FQNEAQ (reference sequence). V dropped 2 bases and J dropped 6 bases, with 14 bases sitting between them. The CDR3 is CASSLTAGEFEQYF. The CDR3 nucleotides read TGTGCCAGCAGCTTAACGGCAGGGGAGTTCGAGCAGTACTTC.